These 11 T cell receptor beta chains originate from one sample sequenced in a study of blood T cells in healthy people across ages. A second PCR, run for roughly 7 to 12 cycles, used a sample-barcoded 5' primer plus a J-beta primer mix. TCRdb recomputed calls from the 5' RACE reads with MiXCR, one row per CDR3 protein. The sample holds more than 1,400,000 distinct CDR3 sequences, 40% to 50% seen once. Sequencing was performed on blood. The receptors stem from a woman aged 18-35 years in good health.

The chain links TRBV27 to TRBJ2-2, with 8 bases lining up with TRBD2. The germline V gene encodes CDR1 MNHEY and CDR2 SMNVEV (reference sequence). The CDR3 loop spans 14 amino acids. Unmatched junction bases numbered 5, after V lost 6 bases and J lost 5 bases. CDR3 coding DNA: TGTGCCAGCAGAAGCGGGAGCCGGACCGGGGAGCTGTTTTTT. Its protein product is CASRSGSRTGELFF.

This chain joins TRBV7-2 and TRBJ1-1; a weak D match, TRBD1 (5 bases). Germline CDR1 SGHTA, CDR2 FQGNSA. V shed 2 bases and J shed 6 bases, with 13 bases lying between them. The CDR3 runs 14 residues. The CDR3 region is CASSLRQGLAEAFF. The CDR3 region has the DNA TGTGCCAGCAGCTTACGTCAGGGTCTGGCTGAAGCTTTCTTT. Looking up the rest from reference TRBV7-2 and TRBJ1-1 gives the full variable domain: GAGVSQSPSNKVTEKGKDVELRCDPISGHTALYWYRQSLGQGLEFLIYFQGNSAPDKSGLPSDRFSAERTGGSVSTLTIQRTQQEDSAVYLCASSLRQGLAEAFFGQGTRLTVV.

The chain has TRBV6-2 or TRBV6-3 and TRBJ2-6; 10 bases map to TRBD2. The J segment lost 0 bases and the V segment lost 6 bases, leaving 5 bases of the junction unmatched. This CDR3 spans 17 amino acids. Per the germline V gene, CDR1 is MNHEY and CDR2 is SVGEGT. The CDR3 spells CASRVGLAASGANVLTF. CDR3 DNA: TGTGCCAGCAGAGTTGGACTAGCGGCCTCTGGGGCCAACGTCCTGACTTTC.

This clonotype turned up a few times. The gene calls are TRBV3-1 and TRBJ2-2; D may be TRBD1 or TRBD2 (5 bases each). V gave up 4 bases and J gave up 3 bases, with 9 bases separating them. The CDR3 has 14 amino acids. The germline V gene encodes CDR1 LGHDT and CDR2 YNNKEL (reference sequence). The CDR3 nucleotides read TGTGCCAGCAGCCTCCTGGGGGACACCGGGGAGCTGTTTTTT. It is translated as CASSLLGDTGELFF.

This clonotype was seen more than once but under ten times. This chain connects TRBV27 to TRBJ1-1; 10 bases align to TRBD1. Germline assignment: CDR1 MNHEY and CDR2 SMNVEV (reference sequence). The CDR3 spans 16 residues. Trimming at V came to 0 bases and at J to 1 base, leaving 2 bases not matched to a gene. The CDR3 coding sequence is TGTGCCAGCAGTTTATCCCGGACAGGGGGGAACACTGAAGCTTTCTTT. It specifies CASSLSRTGGNTEAFF.

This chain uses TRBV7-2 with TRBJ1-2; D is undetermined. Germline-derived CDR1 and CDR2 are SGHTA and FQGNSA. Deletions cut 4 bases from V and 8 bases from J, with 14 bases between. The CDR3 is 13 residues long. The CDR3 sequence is CASSSGSYGGYTF. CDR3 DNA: TGTGCCAGCAGCTCCGGGTCTTACGGAGGCTACACCTTC.

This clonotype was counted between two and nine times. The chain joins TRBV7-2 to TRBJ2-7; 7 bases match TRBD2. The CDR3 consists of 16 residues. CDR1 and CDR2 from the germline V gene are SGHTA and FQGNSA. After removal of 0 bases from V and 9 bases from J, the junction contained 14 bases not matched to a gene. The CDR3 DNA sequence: TGTGCCAGCAGCTTAGCGTTCGGCGGGAGCAACTGGGGGCAGTACTTC. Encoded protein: CASSLAFGGSNWGQYF.

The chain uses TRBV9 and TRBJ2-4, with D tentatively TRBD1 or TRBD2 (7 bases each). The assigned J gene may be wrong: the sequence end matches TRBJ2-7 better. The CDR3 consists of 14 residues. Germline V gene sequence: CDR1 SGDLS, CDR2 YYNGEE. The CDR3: CASSVAGGRDEQYF. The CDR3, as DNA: TGTGCCAGCAGCGTAGCAGGGGGGAGGGACGAGCAGTACTTC.

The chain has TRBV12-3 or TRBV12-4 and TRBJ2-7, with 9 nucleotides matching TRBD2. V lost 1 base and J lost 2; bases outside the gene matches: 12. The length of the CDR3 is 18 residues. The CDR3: CASSLVGTSMPRTYEQYF. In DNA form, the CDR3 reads TGTGCCAGCAGTTTAGTTGGGACTAGCATGCCCCGAACCTACGAGCAGTACTTC.

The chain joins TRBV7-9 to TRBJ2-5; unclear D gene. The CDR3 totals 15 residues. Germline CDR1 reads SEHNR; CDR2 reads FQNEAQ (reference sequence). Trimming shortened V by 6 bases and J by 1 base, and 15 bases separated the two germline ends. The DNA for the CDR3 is TGTGCCAGCAGTTCAGCGCCCCATCTCCAAGAGACCCAGTACTTC. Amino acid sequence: CASSSAPHLQETQYF.

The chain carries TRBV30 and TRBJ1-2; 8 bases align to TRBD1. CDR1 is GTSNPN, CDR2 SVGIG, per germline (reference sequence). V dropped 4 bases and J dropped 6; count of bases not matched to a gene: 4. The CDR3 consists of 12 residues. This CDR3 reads CAWKGQEHGYTF. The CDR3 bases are TGTGCCTGGAAGGGACAGGAACATGGCTACACCTTC.